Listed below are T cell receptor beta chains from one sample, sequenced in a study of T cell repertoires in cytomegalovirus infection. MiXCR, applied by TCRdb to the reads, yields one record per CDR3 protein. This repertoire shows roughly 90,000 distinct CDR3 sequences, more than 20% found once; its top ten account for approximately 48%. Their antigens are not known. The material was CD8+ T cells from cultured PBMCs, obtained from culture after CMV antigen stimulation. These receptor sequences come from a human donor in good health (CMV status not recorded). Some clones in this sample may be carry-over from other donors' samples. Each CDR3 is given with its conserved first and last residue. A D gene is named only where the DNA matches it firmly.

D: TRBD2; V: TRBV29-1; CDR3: CSSETSGRVGWSGELFF
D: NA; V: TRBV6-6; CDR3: CASSYGAGAPYEQYF
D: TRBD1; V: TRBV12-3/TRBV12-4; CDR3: CASSRGQPPNQPQHF
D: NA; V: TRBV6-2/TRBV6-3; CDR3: CASSRGNTEAFF
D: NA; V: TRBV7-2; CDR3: CASSPVPGRSSGNTIYF
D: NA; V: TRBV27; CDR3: CASSLNPRDEQYF
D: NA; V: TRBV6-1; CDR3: CASIKATLSNQPQHF
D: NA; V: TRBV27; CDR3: CASSLSQGANTEAFF
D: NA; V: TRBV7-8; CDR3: CALLEVTTGELFF
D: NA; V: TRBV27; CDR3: CASGYRDSYNSPLHF
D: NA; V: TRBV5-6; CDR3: CASSFYRGRGAQDTEAFF
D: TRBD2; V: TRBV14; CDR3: CASSLHGLAGGRAGELFF
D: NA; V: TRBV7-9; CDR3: CASSHGGGYTF
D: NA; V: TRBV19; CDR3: CASSIESQGEAFF
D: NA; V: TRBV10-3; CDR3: CAISESPGGLTGELFF
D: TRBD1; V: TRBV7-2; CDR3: CASTPNTGAEAFF
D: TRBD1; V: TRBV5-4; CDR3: CASSSDRGEQYF
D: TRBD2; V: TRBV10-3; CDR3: CAISVLFRESLTGTSASYEQYF
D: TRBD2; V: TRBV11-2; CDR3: CASSPRPQSSGGAGELFF
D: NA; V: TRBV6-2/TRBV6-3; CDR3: CASSLIDRNTEAFF
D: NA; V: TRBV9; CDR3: CASSPMGGGLNEQFF
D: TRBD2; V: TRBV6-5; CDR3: CASSYGLAGGMYQETQYF
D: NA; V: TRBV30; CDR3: CAWSVQAYGYTF
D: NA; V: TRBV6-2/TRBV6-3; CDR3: CASSSGTYTEAFF
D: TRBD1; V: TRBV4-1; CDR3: CASSQEPGQIYFEAFF
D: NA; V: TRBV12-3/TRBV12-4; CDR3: CASSPYEGETQYF
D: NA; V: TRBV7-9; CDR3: CASSFPGMEGANSPLHF
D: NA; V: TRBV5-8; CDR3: CASSFSVNEQFF
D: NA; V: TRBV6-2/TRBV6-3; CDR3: CASSLIWSNTEAFF
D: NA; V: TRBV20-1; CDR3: CSARDGAGTQETQYF
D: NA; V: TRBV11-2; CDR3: CASSSTGGMDGKTQYF
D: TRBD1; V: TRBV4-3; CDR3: CASSQDRANTGELFF
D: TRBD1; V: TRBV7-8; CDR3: CASSSRGQGARRAYEQYF
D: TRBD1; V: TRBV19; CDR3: CASSLTGLLQETQYF
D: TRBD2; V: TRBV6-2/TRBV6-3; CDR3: CASSLAGGLADTQYF
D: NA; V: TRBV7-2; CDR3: CASSTQGFRNTEAFF
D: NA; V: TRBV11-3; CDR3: CASSYYPTGELFF
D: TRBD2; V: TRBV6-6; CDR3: CASSYASGRSYNEQFF
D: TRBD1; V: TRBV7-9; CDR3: CASSDDRDSYEQYF
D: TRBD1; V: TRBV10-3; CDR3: CAISDPDRAGQPQHF
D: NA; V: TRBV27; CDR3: CASSRGTEQFF
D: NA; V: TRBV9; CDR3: CASSVWRGTEAFF
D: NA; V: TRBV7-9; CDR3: CASSLTPVSGNEQFF
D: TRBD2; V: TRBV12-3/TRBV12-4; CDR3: CASNLLGGDYEQYF
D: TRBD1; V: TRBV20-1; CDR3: CSASGGRGNQPQHF
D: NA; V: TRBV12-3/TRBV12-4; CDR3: CASSRGPNQPQHF